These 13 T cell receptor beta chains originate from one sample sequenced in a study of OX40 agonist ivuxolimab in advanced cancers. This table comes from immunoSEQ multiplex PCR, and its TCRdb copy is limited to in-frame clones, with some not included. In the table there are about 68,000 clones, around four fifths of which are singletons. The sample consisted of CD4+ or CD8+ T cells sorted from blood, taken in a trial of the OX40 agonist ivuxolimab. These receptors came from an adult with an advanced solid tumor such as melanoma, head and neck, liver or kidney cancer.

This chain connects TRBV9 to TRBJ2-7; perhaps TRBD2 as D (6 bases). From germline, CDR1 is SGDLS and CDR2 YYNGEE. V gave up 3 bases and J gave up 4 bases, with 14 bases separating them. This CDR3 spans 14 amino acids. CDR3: CASSAGLAIYEQYF. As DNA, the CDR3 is TGTGCCAGCAGCGCAGGCCTAGCGATTTACGAGCAGTACTTC. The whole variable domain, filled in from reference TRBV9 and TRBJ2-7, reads DSGVTQTPKHLITATGQRVTLRCSPRSGDLSVYWYQQSLDQGLQFLIQYYNGEERAKGNILERFSAQQFPDLHSELNLSSLELGDSALYFCASSAGLAIYEQYFGPGTRLTVT.

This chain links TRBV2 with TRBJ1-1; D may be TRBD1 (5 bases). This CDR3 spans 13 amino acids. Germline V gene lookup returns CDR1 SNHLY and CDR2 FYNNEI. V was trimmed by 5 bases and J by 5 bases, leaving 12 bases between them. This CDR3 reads CASSLGEGTEAFF. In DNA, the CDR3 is TGTGCCAGCAGTCTAGGGGAAGGGACTGAAGCTTTCTTT.

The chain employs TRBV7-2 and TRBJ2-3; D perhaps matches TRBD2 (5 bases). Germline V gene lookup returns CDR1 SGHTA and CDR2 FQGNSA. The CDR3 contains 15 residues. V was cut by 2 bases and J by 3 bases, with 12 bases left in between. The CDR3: CASSLSGVVTDTQYF. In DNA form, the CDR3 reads TGTGCCAGCAGCTTATCCGGGGTTGTGACAGATACGCAGTATTTT.

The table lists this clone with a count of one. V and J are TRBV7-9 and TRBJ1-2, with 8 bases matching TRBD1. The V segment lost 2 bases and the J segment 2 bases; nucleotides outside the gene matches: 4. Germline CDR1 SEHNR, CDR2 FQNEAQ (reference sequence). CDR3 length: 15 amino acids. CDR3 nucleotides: TGTGCCAGCAGCTTATCAGGGGGCGCGAACTATGGCTACACCTTC. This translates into CASSLSGGANYGYTF.

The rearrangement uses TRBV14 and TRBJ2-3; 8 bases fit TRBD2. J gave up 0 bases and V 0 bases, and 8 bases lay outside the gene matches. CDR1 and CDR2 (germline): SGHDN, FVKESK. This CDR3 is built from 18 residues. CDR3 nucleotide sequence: TGTGCCAGCAGCCAAGATGTACGGGCTAGCGGGAGCACAGATACGCAGTATTTT. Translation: CASSQDVRASGSTDTQYF.

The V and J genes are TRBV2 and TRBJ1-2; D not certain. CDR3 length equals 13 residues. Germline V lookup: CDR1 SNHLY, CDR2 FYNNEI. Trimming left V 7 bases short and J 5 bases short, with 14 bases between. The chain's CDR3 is CASNSGVEYGYTF. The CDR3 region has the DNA TGTGCCAGCAACTCTGGGGTGGAGTATGGCTACACCTTC.

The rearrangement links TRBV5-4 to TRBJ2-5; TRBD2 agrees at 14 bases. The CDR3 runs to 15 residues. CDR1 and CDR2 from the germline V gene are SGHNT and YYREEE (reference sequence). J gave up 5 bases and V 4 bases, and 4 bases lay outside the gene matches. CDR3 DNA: TGTGCCAGCAGCCTGCGACTAGCGGGGGGGGAGACCCAGTACTTC. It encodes CASSLRLAGGETQYF.

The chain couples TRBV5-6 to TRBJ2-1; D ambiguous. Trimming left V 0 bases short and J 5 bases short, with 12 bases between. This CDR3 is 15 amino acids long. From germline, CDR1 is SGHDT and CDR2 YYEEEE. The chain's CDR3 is CASSLAILPHNEQFF. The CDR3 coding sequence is TGTGCCAGCAGCTTGGCCATTTTGCCTCACAATGAGCAGTTCTTC.

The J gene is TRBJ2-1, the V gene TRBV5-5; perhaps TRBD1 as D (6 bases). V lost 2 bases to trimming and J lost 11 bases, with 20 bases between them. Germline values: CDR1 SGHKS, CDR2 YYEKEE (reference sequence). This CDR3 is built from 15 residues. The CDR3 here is CASSLSGGPIGQQFF. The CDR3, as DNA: TGTGCCAGCAGCTTATCTGGGGGCCCAATCGGTCAGCAGTTCTTC.

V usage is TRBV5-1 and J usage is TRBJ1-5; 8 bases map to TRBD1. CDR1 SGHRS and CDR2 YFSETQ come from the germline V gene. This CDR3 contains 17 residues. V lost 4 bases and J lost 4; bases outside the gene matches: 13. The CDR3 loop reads CASSPLFQGAGNQPQHF. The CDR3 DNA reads TGCGCCAGCAGCCCGTTGTTTCAGGGGGCAGGAAATCAGCCCCAGCATTTT.

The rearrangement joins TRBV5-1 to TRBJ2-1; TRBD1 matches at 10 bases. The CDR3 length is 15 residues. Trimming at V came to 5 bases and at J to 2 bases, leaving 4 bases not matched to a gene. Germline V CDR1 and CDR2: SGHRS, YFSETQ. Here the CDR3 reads CASRTGTGAYNEQFF. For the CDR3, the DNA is TGCGCCAGCAGAACCGGGACAGGGGCCTACAATGAGCAGTTCTTC.

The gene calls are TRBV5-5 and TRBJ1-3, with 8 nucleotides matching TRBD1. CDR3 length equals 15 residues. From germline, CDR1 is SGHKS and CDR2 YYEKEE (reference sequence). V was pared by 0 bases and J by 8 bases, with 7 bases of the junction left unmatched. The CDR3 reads CASSLGQGFPDTIYF. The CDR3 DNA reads TGTGCCAGCAGCTTGGGACAGGGGTTTCCGGACACCATATATTTT.

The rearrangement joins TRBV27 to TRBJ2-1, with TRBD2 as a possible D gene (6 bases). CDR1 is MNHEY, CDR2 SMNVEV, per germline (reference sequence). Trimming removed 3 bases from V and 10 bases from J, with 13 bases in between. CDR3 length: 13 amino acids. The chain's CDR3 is CASSLRLAFEQFF. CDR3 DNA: TGTGCCAGCAGTTTGCGGCTAGCGTTCGAGCAGTTCTTC.